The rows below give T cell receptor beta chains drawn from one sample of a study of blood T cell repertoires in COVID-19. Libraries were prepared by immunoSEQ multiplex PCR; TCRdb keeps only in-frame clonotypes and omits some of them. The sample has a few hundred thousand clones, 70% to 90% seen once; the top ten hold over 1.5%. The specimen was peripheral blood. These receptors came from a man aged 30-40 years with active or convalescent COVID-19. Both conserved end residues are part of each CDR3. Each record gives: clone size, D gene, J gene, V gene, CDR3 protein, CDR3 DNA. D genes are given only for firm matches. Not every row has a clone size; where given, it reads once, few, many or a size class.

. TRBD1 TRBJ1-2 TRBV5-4 CASGGTGAYGYTF TGTGCCAGCGGTGGGACAGGGGCCTATGGCTACACCTTC
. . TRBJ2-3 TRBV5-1 CASSLVAGAGSPDTQYF TGCGCCAGCAGCTTGGTGGCGGGGGCAGGGAGCCCAGATACGCAGTATTTT
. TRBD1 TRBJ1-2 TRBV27 CASSEGQFMGVYTF TGTGCCAGCAGTGAGGGACAGTTTATGGGTGTCTACACCTTC
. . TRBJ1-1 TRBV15 CATSISRGSSTEAFF TGTGCCACCAGCATTTCCAGGGGTTCGAGCACTGAAGCTTTCTTT
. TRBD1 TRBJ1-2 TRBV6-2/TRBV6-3 CASSATGNYGYTF TGTGCCAGCAGTGCGACAGGGAACTATGGCTACACCTTC
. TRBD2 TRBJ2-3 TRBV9 CASTSGGANTDTQYF TGTGCCAGTACTAGCGGGGGGGCCAATACAGATACGCAGTATTTT
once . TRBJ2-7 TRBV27 CASSPRRMERVWTYEQYF TGTGCCAGCAGTCCCCGCCGGATGGAGCGGGTTTGGACCTACGAGCAGTACTTC
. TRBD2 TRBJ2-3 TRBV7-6 CASSVTSGGGKDTQYF TGTGCCAGCAGCGTTACTAGCGGGGGGGGGAAAGATACGCAGTATTTT
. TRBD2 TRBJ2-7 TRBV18 CASSPGGGEQYF TGTGCCAGCTCCCCCGGGGGGGGCGAGCAGTACTTC
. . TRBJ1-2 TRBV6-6 CASSAGGRYYGYTF TGTGCCAGCAGCGCCGGGGGGAGGTACTATGGCTACACCTTC
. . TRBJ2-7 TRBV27 CASSWSGAASPYEQYF TGTGCCAGCAGTTGGTCAGGGGCCGCCTCCCCCTACGAGCAGTACTTC
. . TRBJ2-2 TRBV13 CASSGGRYTGELFF TGTGCCAGCAGCGGCGGGCGGTACACCGGGGAGCTGTTTTTT
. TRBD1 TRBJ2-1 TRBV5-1 CASSWGQAHEQFF TGCGCCAGCAGCTGGGGACAGGCCCATGAGCAGTTCTTC
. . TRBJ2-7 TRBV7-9 CASSSYWESEQYF TGTGCCAGCAGCTCGTACTGGGAGTCCGAGCAGTACTTC
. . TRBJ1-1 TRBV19 CASSLIQGMNTEAFF TGTGCCAGTAGCCTTATTCAGGGGATGAACACTGAAGCTTTCTTT
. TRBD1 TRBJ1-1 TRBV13 CASSFQDRKAFF TGTGCCAGCAGCTTCCAGGACAGGAAAGCTTTCTTT
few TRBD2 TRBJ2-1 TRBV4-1 CASSQGRLAGGRNEQFF TGCGCCAGCAGCCAAGGTAGACTAGCGGGGGGGCGCAATGAGCAGTTCTTC
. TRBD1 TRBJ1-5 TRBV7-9 CASSSTLTGFNQPQHF TGTGCCAGCAGCTCCACATTGACAGGGTTCAATCAGCCCCAGCATTTT
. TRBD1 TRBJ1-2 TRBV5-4 CASSLYGTVGYTF TGTGCCAGCAGCTTGTATGGGACAGTAGGCTACACCTTC
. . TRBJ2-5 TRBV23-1 CASSHPPGGGEETQYF TGCGCCAGCAGTCATCCTCCGGGCGGAGGGGAAGAGACCCAGTACTTC
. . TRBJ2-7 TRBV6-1 CASSEYREAQYF TGTGCCAGCAGCGAATACAGGGAAGCGCAGTACTTC
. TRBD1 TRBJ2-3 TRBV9 CASSVGDRGSTDTQYF TGTGCCAGCAGCGTAGGGGACAGGGGGAGCACAGATACGCAGTATTTT
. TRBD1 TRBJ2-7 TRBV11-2 CASSWTGEEQYF TGTGCCAGCAGCTGGACAGGGGAGGAGCAGTACTTC
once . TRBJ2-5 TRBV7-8 CASSLGVWETQYF TGTGCCAGCAGCTTAGGCGTCTGGGAGACCCAGTACTTC
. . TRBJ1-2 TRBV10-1 CASDDGDGYTF TGCGCCAGCGACGACGGGGATGGCTACACCTTC
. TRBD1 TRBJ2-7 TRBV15 CATSRDPGTGAYEQYF TGTGCCACCAGCAGGGACCCCGGGACAGGGGCCTACGAGCAGTACTTC
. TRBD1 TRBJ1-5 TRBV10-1 CASSGHNGTGKLSNQPQHF TGCGCCAGCAGTGGCCATAACGGGACAGGAAAGCTTAGCAATCAGCCCCAGCATTTT
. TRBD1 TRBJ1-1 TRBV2 CASSITGDTEAFF TGTGCCAGCAGCATAACAGGGGACACTGAAGCTTTCTTT
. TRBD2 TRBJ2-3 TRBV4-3 CASSQGLAVKTDTQYF TGCGCCAGCAGCCAAGGGCTAGCGGTTAAAACAGATACGCAGTATTTT
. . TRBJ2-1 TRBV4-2 CASRTRGGLLADSYNEQFF TGTGCCAGCAGAACAAGGGGGGGCCTCCTAGCGGACTCCTACAATGAGCAGTTCTTC
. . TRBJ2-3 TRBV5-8 CANVETATPTDTQYF TGTGCCAACGTAGAGACAGCCACACCCACAGATACGCAGTATTTT
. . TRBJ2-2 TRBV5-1 CASSLAGGDTGELFF TGCGCCAGCAGCTTGGCGGGGGGCGACACCGGGGAGCTGTTTTTT
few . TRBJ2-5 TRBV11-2 CASSLRLRGETQYF TGTGCCAGCAGCCTTAGACTACGTGGAGAGACCCAGTACTTC
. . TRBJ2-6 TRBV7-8 CASRVRDGGSSGANVLTF TGTGCCAGCAGAGTTAGGGATGGGGGCAGCTCTGGGGCCAACGTCCTGACTTTC
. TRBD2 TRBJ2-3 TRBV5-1 CASMREGQADTQYF TGCGCCAGCATGAGGGAGGGTCAGGCAGATACGCAGTATTTT
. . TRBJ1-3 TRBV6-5 CASRGQGSSGNTIYF TGTGCCAGCAGGGGTCAGGGGAGCTCTGGAAACACCATATATTTT
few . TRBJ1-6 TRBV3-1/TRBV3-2 CASSPAGQTYPYNSPLHF TGTGCCAGCAGCCCGGCAGGGCAGACGTACCCCTATAATTCACCCCTCCACTTT
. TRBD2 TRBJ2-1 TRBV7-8 CASSLWGLAGVEQFF TGTGCCAGCAGCTTATGGGGACTAGCGGGGGTAGAGCAGTTCTTC
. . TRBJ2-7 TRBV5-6 CASSLTDEQYF TGTGCCAGCAGCTTGACGGACGAGCAGTACTTC